The 8 T cell receptor beta chains given below trace back to one sample, sequenced in a study of cytomegalovirus exposure and HLA in healthy donors. Here immunoSEQ multiplex PCR was the method, and the copy in TCRdb shows in-frame clones only, minus some. The sample shows some 120,000 clones, roughly 84% of them seen only once. Sequenced input: PBMCs. These receptor sequences come from a woman aged 25 to 39 in good health and CMV-seronegative.

This clone occurred once. The chain combines TRBV4-1 with TRBJ1-5; D call uncertain. There are 14 residues in the CDR3. The germline CDR1 and CDR2 sequences are MGHRA and YSYEKL. V lost 3 bases to trimming and J lost 6 bases, with 12 bases between them. The CDR3 coding sequence is TGCGCCAGCAGCCAGTTGAGGGAGGGTCAGCCCCAGCATTTT. It is translated as CASSQLREGQPQHF.

The CDR3 bases are TGTGCCAGCAGCTTACGAGGGGGTACTGAAGCTTTCTTT. It codes for CASSLRGGTEAFF. The chain links TRBV13 to TRBJ1-1, with D tentatively TRBD1 (6 bases). Trimming took off 2 bases at V and 5 bases at J, with 9 bases between the two ends. The CDR3 consists of 13 residues. Germline assignment: CDR1 PRHDT and CDR2 FYEKMQ (reference sequence). Filled out from reference TRBV13 and TRBJ1-1, the complete variable domain reads AAGVIQSPRHLIKEKRETATLKCYPIPRHDTVYWYQQGPGQDPQFLISFYEKMQSDKGSIPDRFSAQQFSDYHSELNMSSLELGDSALYFCASSLRGGTEAFFGQGTRLTVV.

CDR3 residues: CASSPSLATDTQYF. The CDR3 DNA follows: TGTGCCAGCTCACCTTCACTAGCAACAGATACGCAGTATTTT. The chain joins TRBV18 to TRBJ2-3, with D possibly TRBD2 on 6 matching bases. Germline V gene data show CDR1 as KGHSH and CDR2 as LQKENI. Between the trimmed V and J ends, which lost 3 bases and 3 bases, there was a span of 10 bases. The length of the CDR3 is 14 residues.

Written as DNA, the CDR3 is TGTGCCAGTAGTGTAAGAACAGGAGATAATTCACCCCTCCACTTT. Translated, it gives CASSVRTGDNSPLHF. The rearrangement joins TRBV19 to TRBJ1-6; D possibly corresponds to TRBD1 (5 bases). Trimming removed 5 bases at V and 5 bases at J, with 13 bases between. Germline CDR1 and CDR2: LNHDA and SQIVND (reference sequence). The CDR3 is made up of 15 amino acids.

The genes are TRBV6-6 and TRBJ2-7; TRBD2 aligns across 9 bases. Germline-derived CDR1 and CDR2 are MNHNY and SVGAGI (reference sequence). V gave up 0 bases and J gave up 5 bases; unmatched junction bases: 8. The CDR3 has 16 amino acids. The CDR3 spells CASSYSIASGDHEQYF. The DNA of the CDR3 is TGTGCCAGCAGTTACTCGATCGCTAGCGGGGACCACGAGCAGTACTTC.

V is TRBV7-2 and J is TRBJ1-2; D ambiguous. V lost 5 bases and J 4 bases, leaving 14 bases between the germline ends. The CDR3 loop spans 14 amino acids. Germline CDR1 is SGHTA and CDR2 is FQGNSA. The CDR3 protein is CASSLLGSAYGYTF. The DNA of the CDR3 is TGTGCCAGCAGCCTACTAGGGTCCGCCTATGGCTACACCTTC.

The rearrangement uses TRBV13 and TRBJ2-7; 10 nucleotides line up with TRBD2. Trimming cost V 5 bases and J 2 bases; bases outside gene matches: 6. The CDR3 has 15 residues. CDR1 PRHDT and CDR2 FYEKMQ come from the germline V gene (reference sequence). CDR3 sequence: CASSPLAGGTYEQYF. The CDR3 region has the DNA TGTGCCAGCAGCCCATTAGCGGGGGGAACCTACGAGCAGTACTTC.

J is TRBJ2-2 and V is TRBV7-9; a weak D match, TRBD2 (5 bases). Germline CDR1 is SEHNR and CDR2 is FQNEAQ (reference sequence). V lost 1 base to trimming and J lost 5 bases, with 11 bases between them. The CDR3 covers 15 residues. Here the CDR3 reads CASSLGRAITGELFF. In DNA form, the CDR3 reads TGTGCCAGCAGCTTAGGGCGGGCAATAACCGGGGAGCTGTTTTTT.